The sequence of this T cell receptor (beta chain) was determined in a study of T cell repertoires in cytomegalovirus infection. Study-wide context: In public TCR beta signatures, there were indications of both CMV infection and matching HLA type.

TCRdb itself ran the reads through MiXCR, one entry per CDR3 protein. The sample lists about 450,000 distinct CDR3 sequences; approximately 31% were seen once. Overall study findings and caveats: HLA-C-restricted CMV clonotypes gave the most frequent clonotype in two of eight donors. Totalled public TCR beta family frequency picked out people who carried CMV plus the relevant HLA.

With respect to this clonotype: Its antigen is not identified.

Specimen: PBMCs. The sequence was obtained from a human donor in good health (CMV status not recorded). Some clones in this sample may be carry-over from other donors' samples.

CDR3 coding DNA: TGTGCCAGCAGCTCGACAGGGATTAGTGAAAAACTGTTTTTT. It yields the protein CASSSTGISEKLFF. The V gene is TRBV7-9, the J gene TRBJ1-4, with 7 positions matching TRBD1. This CDR3 region has 14 residues. Germline CDR1 is SEHNR and CDR2 is FQNEAQ (reference sequence). With V trimmed by 4 bases and J by 7 bases, 6 bases remained unmatched. Based on the CDR3 plus reference TRBV7-9 and TRBJ1-4, the full variable domain is DTGVSQNPRHKITKRGQNVTFRCDPISEHNRLYWYRQTLGQGPEFLTYFQNEAQLEKSRLLSDRFSAERPKGSFSTLEIQRTEQGDSAMYLCASSSTGISEKLFFGSGTQLSVL.